The table lists the clone carrying this T cell receptor (beta chain) with a count of one. The record originates from a study of blood T cell repertoires in COVID-19. Libraries were prepared by immunoSEQ multiplex PCR; TCRdb keeps only in-frame clonotypes and omits some of them. This table has around 200,000 clones, more than 75% appearing once. This CDR3 comprises 22 residues. V was pared by 0 bases and J by 0 bases, with 20 bases of the junction left unmatched. CDR1 and CDR2 (germline): LNHDA, SQIVND (reference sequence). Sequenced input: peripheral blood. The chain recombines TRBV19 with TRBJ2-3, with TRBD2 identical over 8 bases. The sequence derives from a man between 60 and 75 years old who had recovered from COVID-19. The CDR3 DNA reads as TGTGCCAGTAGTATAGATAGGCGTAGCGGGGCGATTCGACTTGCTAGCACAGATACGCAGTATTTT. Protein sequence: CASSIDRRSGAIRLASTDTQYF. Full variable domain (rest looked up from reference TRBV19 and TRBJ2-3): DGGITQSPKYLFRKEGQNVTLSCEQNLNHDAMYWYRQDPGQGLRLIYYSQIVNDFQKGDIAEGYSVSREKKESFPLTVTSAQKNPTAFYLCASSIDRRSGAIRLASTDTQYFGPGTRLTVL.